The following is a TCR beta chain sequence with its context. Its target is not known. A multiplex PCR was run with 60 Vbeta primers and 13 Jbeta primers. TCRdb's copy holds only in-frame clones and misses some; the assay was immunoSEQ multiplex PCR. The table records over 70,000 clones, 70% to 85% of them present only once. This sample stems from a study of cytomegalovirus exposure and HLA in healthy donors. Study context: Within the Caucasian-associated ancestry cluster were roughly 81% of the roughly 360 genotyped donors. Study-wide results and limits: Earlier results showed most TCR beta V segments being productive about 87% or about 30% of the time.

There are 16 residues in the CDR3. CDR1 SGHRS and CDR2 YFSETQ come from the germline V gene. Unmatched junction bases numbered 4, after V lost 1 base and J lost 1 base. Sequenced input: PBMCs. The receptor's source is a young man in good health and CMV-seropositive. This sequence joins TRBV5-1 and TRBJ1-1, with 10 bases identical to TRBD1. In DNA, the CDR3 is TGCGCCAGCAGCTTGCGACAGGGGGCCGGGAACACTGAAGCTTTCTTT. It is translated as CASSLRQGAGNTEAFF.